This T cell receptor (beta chain) was found in a study of shared clonotypes between healthy human individuals. General observations from the study: Naive subsets typically showed greater estimated richness than memory subsets.

Assay: immunoSEQ multiplex PCR; the TCRdb copy retains only in-frame clones and omits some. The table shows about 2.1 million clones, with 80% to 95% occurring only once. As to this clone: As yet, its antigen is unknown.

The CDR3 is made up of 14 amino acids. Germline V gene lookup returns CDR1 MNHEY and CDR2 SVGAGI. Trimming took off 4 bases at V and 6 bases at J, with 16 bases between the two ends. Terminally differentiated effector memory CD45RA+ cells were excluded from the naive CD8 cells, which were CD45RO-negative and positively selected for CCR7. The sequenced material came from naive CD8+ T cells from PBMCs. The chain links TRBV6-5 to TRBJ2-7; the D call may be TRBD1 or TRBD2 (5 bases each). This clonotype was sampled from a man aged 18 to 29 in good health. Some clones in this sample may be carry-over from other donors' samples. Here the CDR3 reads CASSSSGSRSEQYF. The CDR3 DNA follows: TGTGCCAGCAGTTCCTCAGGGAGTCGGTCCGAGCAGTACTTC.